Listed here is a single TCR beta chain. Its specific antigen is unknown. No much larger clonotype is one base removed from it; base qualities were not supplied. This entry comes from a study of blood T cells in healthy people across ages (dated by TCRdb to the mid-2010s). Study-wide context: In model experiments, template switching captured about one uniquely barcoded TCR beta cDNA molecule for every two T cells. The donors were split into four age groups: young (average about 16 years), middle-aged (about 40), aged (approximately 60) and long-lived (more than 80). Age-related changes in TCR beta repertoire diversity were measured in the study by deep sequencing normalized with unique cDNA molecular identifiers. Using the same blood draw, the study looked at two additional independent replicas of 1 million unique cDNA reads for two donors, one aged 18 to 29 and the other aged 80 or older. To avoid experimental bias, donors of different ages were randomly spread across the sequencing lanes. The paper's findings and limits, for the study overall: As age increased, observed TCR beta diversity per million T cells dropped in a roughly linear way, and a significant reduction was already evident by age 40. The percentage of naive T cells measured by flow cytometry correlated strongly with observed TCR beta diversity. Because donor CMV infection status was unknown, age-related changes in expanded clonotypes were potentially confounded. Since profiling was done on bulk unsorted PBMCs, naive and antigen-experienced compartments could not be conclusively compared. Compared with the aged group, the long-lived group had more naive CD4+ T cells, fewer expanded clones and increased TCR diversity, a pattern suggesting age selection. Estimates of total diversity based on one million sequenced T cells were regarded as lower bounds and as underestimates.

The donors were roughly 39 Caucasian individuals from Russia, aged about 6 to 95 years, who were systemically healthy. Each donor gave 8 to 10 milliliters of peripheral blood, drawn into EDTA-treated Vacutainer tubes. Ficoll-Paque density-gradient centrifugation was used to isolate PBMCs, with at least 6.5 million per sample. Trizol reagent was used to extract total RNA from PBMCs, with at least 6 micrograms per sample. For every donor, an aliquot of PBMCs went through flow cytometry to measure the percentages of naive CD45RAhigh/CD27high T cells. Library construction relied on 5' RACE. This sample was sequenced with an Illumina HiSeq 2500. The second PCR ran for roughly 6 to 11 cycles and used a J-beta primer mix along with a sample-barcoded 5' primer. A unique molecular identifier was introduced onto each TCR beta cDNA molecule by a template-switch 5' adaptor carrying 12 random nucleotides. Each sample yielded at least 2.5 million CDR3-containing paired-end reads. The Mint cDNA synthesis kit, primed by a TRBC-specific oligonucleotide, was used to synthesize first-strand cDNA from all RNA. Following uracil-DNA glycosylase treatment, a first 18-cycle PCR with universal primers M1SS and BC2_uni_R was performed on all cDNA. On the study's bioinformatics: Each sample was normalized by randomly selecting 1 million high-quality reads, each carrying a distinct molecular identifier. Reads sharing molecular identifiers were discarded rather than binned into consensus sequences. MiTCR, with a Q25 quality threshold and the strictest error-elimination algorithm, was used for CDR3 identification, clonotype clustering and error correction. A nonparametric unseen species model with Euler transformation was used to estimate a lower bound on total TCR beta diversity. TCRdb passed the public sequencing reads through fastp at Q25 and MiXCR, retaining productive beta sequences. Every distinct CDR3 protein forms one entry, paired with its most common genes and DNA. TCRdb's processing, not the authors' own work, is the source of the V and J calls. The sample contains hundreds of thousands of distinct CDR3 sequences, roughly 44% of them found a single time. The ten largest make up around 18% of the sample.

Based on the germline V gene, the CDR1 and CDR2 sequences are SQVTM and ANQGSEA. The CDR3 has 11 amino acids, counting the end cysteine and phenylalanine. The sequence is cut down to CDR3 DNA, 33 bases in frame from base 1. Trimming costs V 4 bases and J 7 bases, and their ends lie 10 bases apart. The receptor chain draws on TRBV29-1 and TRBJ1-2, with the D gene not confidently named. Sequencing input: blood. The receptor comes from a man aged 55-75 years in good health. In nucleotides, the sequence is TGCAGCGTTGTGAAGGGTCGTGGCTACACCTTC. Its protein product is CSVVKGRGYTF. Supplemented by the reference TRBV29-1 and TRBJ1-2 proteins around the CDR3, the complete variable domain is SAVISQKPSRDICQRGTSLTIQCQVDSQVTMMFWYRQQPGQSLTLIATANQGSEATYESGFVIDKFPISRPNLTFSTLTVSNMSPEDSSIYLCSVVKGRGYTFGSGTRLTVV.